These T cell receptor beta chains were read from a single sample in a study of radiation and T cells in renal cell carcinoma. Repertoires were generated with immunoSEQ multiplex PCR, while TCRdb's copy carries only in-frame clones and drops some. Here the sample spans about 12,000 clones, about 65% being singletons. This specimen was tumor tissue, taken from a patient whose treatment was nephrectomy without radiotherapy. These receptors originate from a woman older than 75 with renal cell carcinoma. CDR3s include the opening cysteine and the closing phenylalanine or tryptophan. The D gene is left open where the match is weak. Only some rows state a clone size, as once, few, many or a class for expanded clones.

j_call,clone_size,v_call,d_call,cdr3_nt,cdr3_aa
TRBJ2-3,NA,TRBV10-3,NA,TGTGCCATCAGTGATGCAGGGACCACAGATACGCAGTATTTT,CAISDAGTTDTQYF
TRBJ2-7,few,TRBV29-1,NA,TGCAGCGTTGTAGCGCAGGGAGGCCGCGAGCAGTACTTC,CSVVAQGGREQYF
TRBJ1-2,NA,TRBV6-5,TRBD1,TGTGCCAGCAGTAAGACGACAGGGGGATATGGCTACACCTTC,CASSKTTGGYGYTF
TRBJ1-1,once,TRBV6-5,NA,TGTGCCAGCAGTCAAAACCTGAACACTGAAGCTTTCTTT,CASSQNLNTEAFF
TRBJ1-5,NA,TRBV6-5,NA,TGTGCCAGCAGGAGACAAGGGCGCAACGATCAGCCCCAGCATTTT,CASRRQGRNDQPQHF
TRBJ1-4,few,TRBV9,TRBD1,TGTGCCAGCAGCGCCATGGGACAGCAGAGTGAAAAACTGTTTTTT,CASSAMGQQSEKLFF
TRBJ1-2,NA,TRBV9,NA,TGTGCCAGCAGCGTAGATGAGCTAGGCTACACCTTC,CASSVDELGYTF
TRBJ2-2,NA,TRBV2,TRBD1,TGTGCCAGCAGCCTGGGACAGGGGGTCATCAAAGTAAACACCGGGGAGCTGTTTTTT,CASSLGQGVIKVNTGELFF
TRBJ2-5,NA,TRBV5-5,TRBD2,TGTGCCAGCACCGATGGGACTAGCGGGGGGGCCAGTCGAGAGACCCAGTACTTC,CASTDGTSGGASRETQYF
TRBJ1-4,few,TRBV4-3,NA,TGCGCCAGCAGCCCCGCGGGGATGGGTGAAAAACTGTTTTTT,CASSPAGMGEKLFF
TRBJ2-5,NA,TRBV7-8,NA,TGTGCCAGCAGCTTAGGAGGGCTGGAGACCCAGTACTTC,CASSLGGLETQYF
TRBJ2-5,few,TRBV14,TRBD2,TGTGCCAGCAGCCAGGGACTATGGGAGACCCAGTACTTC,CASSQGLWETQYF
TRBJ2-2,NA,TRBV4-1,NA,TGCGCCAGCAGCCAACAGGGCGTGTACACCGGGGAGCTGTTTTTT,CASSQQGVYTGELFF
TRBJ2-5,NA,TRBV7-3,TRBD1,TGTGCCAGCAGCCAAACAGGGGTCCAAGAGACCCAGTACTTC,CASSQTGVQETQYF
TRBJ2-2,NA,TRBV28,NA,TGTGCCAGCAGCGGATTCCTGAACACCGGGGAGCTGTTTTTT,CASSGFLNTGELFF
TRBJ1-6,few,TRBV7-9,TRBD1,TGTGCCAGCAGCTGGACAGGGGATTCACCCCTCCACTTT,CASSWTGDSPLHF
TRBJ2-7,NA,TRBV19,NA,TGTGCCAGTAGCAGTAGACAGGGAGGCTCCTACGAGCAGTACTTC,CASSSRQGGSYEQYF
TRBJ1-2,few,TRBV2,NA,TGTGCCAGCAGTGAACGACAAGCTGGGAGCTATGGCTACACCTTC,CASSERQAGSYGYTF
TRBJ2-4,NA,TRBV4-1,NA,TGCGCCAGCAGCCTTGGGCGGGGTTATACCAAAAACATTCAGTACTTC,CASSLGRGYTKNIQYF
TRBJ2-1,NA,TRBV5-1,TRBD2,TGCGCCAGCAGCCCTACTGCTAGCGGTAGCTCCTACAATGAGCAGTTCTTC,CASSPTASGSSYNEQFF
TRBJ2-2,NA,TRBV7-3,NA,TGTGCCAGCAGCTTAAGCCAGGGATTAACTGGCGGGGAGCTGTTTTTT,CASSLSQGLTGGELFF
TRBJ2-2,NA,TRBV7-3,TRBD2,TGTGCCAGCAGACATAGCGGGGATGCCACCGGGGAGCTGTTTTTT,CASRHSGDATGELFF
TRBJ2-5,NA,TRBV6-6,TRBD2,TGTGCCAGCTCCGACCGGGAGGCCCAGTACTTC,CASSDREAQYF
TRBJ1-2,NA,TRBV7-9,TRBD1,TGTGCCAGCACCGTGACAGGGAATGGCTACACCTTC,CASTVTGNGYTF
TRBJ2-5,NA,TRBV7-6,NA,TGTGCCAGCAGTAGGGATCAAGAGACCCAGTACTTC,CASSRDQETQYF
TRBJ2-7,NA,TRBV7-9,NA,TGTGCCAGCAGCTTAGGTACGGGGACCGGGCAGTACTTC,CASSLGTGTGQYF
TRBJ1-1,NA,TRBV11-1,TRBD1,TGTGCCAGCAGCTTAGATTCAGGGGGACAGACTGAAGCTTTCTTT,CASSLDSGGQTEAFF
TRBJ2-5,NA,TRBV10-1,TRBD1,TGCGCCAGCAGTGACCGAACCGGGACAGGAGAGACCCAGTACTTC,CASSDRTGTGETQYF
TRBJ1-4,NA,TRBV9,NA,TGTGCCAGCAGCGAGGGGGGAGGAGATGAAAAACTGTTTTTT,CASSEGGGDEKLFF
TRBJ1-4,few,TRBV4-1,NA,TGCGCCAGCAGCCAAGGTCGGGGATCTCGGGGAAAACTGTTTTTT,CASSQGRGSRGKLFF
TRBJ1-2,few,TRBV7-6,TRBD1,TGTGCCAGCAGCTTGCGTCGGCCTACAGGGGCTAACTATGGCTACACCTTC,CASSLRRPTGANYGYTF
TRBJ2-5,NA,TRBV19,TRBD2,TGTGCCAGTAGTATACAGGCTAGCGGCCATCAAGAGACCCAGTACTTC,CASSIQASGHQETQYF
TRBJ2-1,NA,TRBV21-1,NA,TGTGCCAGCAGCAGAGGGGACTCCTACAATGAGCAGTTCTTC,CASSRGDSYNEQFF
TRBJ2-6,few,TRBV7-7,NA,TGTGCTAGCAGCTTAGAGGAGAACCAGGGCAGGGACCTCTCTGGGGCCAACGTCCTGACTTTC,CASSLEENQGRDLSGANVLTF
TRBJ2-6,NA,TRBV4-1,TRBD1,TGCGCCAGCAGCCAAGCACAGGGGGCTTCTGGGGCCAACGTCCTGACTTTC,CASSQAQGASGANVLTF
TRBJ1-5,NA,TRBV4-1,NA,TGCGCCAGCAGCCTTACCTGGGTCAGGGGCAATCAGCCCCAGCATTTT,CASSLTWVRGNQPQHF
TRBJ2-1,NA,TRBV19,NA,TGTGCCAGTAGTATAGTCTCCCGAAACAATGAGCAGTTCTTC,CASSIVSRNNEQFF
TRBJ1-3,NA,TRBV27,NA,TGTGCCAGCAGTCCTCTCCGGGGGAATAGAGGAAACACCATATATTTT,CASSPLRGNRGNTIYF
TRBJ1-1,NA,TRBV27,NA,TGTGCCAGCTTGGGACCCCTTGGGCACACTGAAGCTTTCTTT,CASLGPLGHTEAFF
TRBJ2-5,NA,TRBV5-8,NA,TGTGCCAGCAGGGTGCCCCTGCGAGGGACCCAGTACTTC,CASRVPLRGTQYF
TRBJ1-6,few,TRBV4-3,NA,TGCGCCAGCAGCCAAAACCTGCAGGGAACTCGGAATTCACCCCTCCACTTT,CASSQNLQGTRNSPLHF
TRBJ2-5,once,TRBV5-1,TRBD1,TGCGCCAGCACCCTCGACAGGGGTGGGGAGACCCAGTACTTC,CASTLDRGGETQYF
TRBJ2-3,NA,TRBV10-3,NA,TGTGCCATCAGCGGTGGGGGGGCGCTGACAGATACGCAGTATTTT,CAISGGGALTDTQYF
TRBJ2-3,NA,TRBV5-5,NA,TGTGCCAGCAGCTTGGTGCGGACAGATACGCAGTATTTT,CASSLVRTDTQYF
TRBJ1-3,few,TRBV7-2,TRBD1,TGTGCCAGCAGCCCGTTTGGCCGACAGGGAGCGGGGTCGGGAAACACCATATATTTT,CASSPFGRQGAGSGNTIYF
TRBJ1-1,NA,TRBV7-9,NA,TGTGCCAGCAGCGATCCGGGGTGGGGGAAGAATAGGAACACTGAAGCTTTCTTT,CASSDPGWGKNRNTEAFF
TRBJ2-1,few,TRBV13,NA,TGTGCCAGCAGCTACCGGACAGTCTACTACAATGAGCAGTTCTTC,CASSYRTVYYNEQFF
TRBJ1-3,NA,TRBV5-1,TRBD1,TGCGCCAGCAGCTTGACAGGGGCACTCGGAAACACCATATATTTT,CASSLTGALGNTIYF
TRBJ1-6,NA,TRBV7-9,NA,TGTGCCAGCAGCTCCGCTGAGGGCTTGAGGGGCCCCCTCCACTTT,CASSSAEGLRGPLHF
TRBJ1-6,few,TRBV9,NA,TGTGCCAGCAGCAAGGATAATTCACCCCTCCACTTT,CASSKDNSPLHF
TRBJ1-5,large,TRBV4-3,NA,TGCGCCAGCAGCCAAGAGAAGTATAGCAATCAGCCCCAGCATTTT,CASSQEKYSNQPQHF
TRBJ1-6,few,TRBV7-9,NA,TGTGCCAGCAGCTTAGGGGGTAGAGGGAATTCACCCCTCCACTTT,CASSLGGRGNSPLHF
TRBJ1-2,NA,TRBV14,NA,TGTGCCAGCAGCCAAGTTGCCGGGAGCCCCTATGGCTACACCTTC,CASSQVAGSPYGYTF